This record looks at one T cell receptor (beta chain) sequence and its context. Its antigen remains unknown. The assay that was used to sequence DNA from cultured CD4+ T cells was the Oncomine TCR Beta short-read assay. TCRdb re-called the PCR reads with MiXCR, one entry per CDR3 protein. The sample gives about 17,000 distinct CDR3 sequences, more than 45% of which show up once; approximately 10% is in the top ten. The entry originates in a study of vaccination and CD4 T cells after COVID-19. Study summary: Convalescent patients gave post-COVID blood a median approximately 100 days post-diagnosis, range 35 to 161.

Treatment specified: roughly 11-day PBMC culture with coronavirus spike peptide pools or control peptides (ViraFEST assay). The germline V gene encodes CDR1 SGHVS and CDR2 FNYEAQ. V was clipped by 5 bases and J by 0 bases; unmatched bases: 6. The CDR3 loop spans 17 amino acids. The sample was CD4+ T cells from blood, cultured in vitro. The sequence was obtained from a human donor who had recovered from COVID-19. This chain uses TRBV7-6 with TRBJ1-3, with TRBD1 matching over 11 bases. The chain's CDR3 is CASSPGQGAYSGNTIYF. The CDR3 nucleotides read TGTGCCAGCAGCCCCGGACAGGGGGCTTACTCTGGAAACACCATATATTTT.